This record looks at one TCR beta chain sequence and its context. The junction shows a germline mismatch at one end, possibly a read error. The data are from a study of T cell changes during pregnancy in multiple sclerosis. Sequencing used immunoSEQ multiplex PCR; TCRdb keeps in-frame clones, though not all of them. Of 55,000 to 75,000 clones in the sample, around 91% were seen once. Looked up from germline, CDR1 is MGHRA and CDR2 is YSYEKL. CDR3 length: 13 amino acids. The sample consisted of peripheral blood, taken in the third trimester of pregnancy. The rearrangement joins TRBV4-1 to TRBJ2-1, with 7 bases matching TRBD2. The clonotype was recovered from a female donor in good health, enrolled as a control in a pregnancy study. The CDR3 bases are TGCGCCGGCAGCCGGGGACTATTCGATGAGCAGTTCTTC. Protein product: CAGSRGLFDEQFF.